Following are 9 T cell receptor beta chains from one sample sequenced in a study of beta chain features in type 1 diabetes. Points from the study as a whole: A moderate, significant TCRB CDR3 shortening appeared in type 1 diabetes across four CD4+ subsets.

Of the isolated RNA, all was reverse transcribed, and so the sequenced material was expressed TCRB transcripts. TCRdb's copy holds only in-frame clones and misses some; the assay was immunoSEQ multiplex PCR. This table has hundreds of thousands of clones, around 12% appearing once. Their specific antigens are unknown. The sequenced sample was naive CD4+ T cells from blood. The receptors were sampled from a young woman with type 1 diabetes.

The V and J genes are TRBV12-5 and TRBJ1-5, with 9 positions matching TRBD1. The J segment lost 7 bases and the V segment lost 4 bases, leaving 5 bases of the junction unmatched. CDR1 and CDR2 from the germline V gene are LGHNT and FRNRAP. CDR3 length: 14 residues. CDR3 bases: TGTGCTAGTGGTTGGGACAGGGCTGAGCAGCCCCAGCATTTT. As protein: CASGWDRAEQPQHF.

The chain combines TRBV7-9 with TRBJ2-1; D is possibly TRBD2 (5 bases). The CDR3 has 12 residues. V lost 5 bases to trimming and J lost 7 bases, with 9 bases between them. Germline CDR1 and CDR2: SEHNR and FQNEAQ (reference sequence). In nucleotides, the CDR3 is TGTGCCAGCAGCCCCCGGGAAAATGAGCAGTTCTTC. Residues: CASSPRENEQFF.

This clone turned up a few times. As DNA, the CDR3 is TGTGCCAGCAGCGTGCGGGGCCAAGAGACCCAGTACTTC. The encoded protein is CASSVRGQETQYF. This sequence joins TRBV7-9 and TRBJ2-5; D possibly corresponds to TRBD2 (6 bases). This CDR3 is 13 amino acids long. V lost 5 bases and J 1 base, leaving 8 bases between the germline ends. Germline V lookup: CDR1 SEHNR, CDR2 FQNEAQ (reference sequence).

The rearrangement links TRBV7-9 to TRBJ1-2; D is undetermined. Looked up from germline, CDR1 is SEHNR and CDR2 is FQNEAQ (reference sequence). CDR3 length: 13 amino acids. V was shortened by 5 bases and J by 5 bases, with 12 bases between the two germline ends. The CDR3 spells CASSAGVGYGYTF. In DNA form, the CDR3 reads TGTGCCAGCAGCGCCGGGGTAGGGTATGGCTACACCTTC.

This clone was observed a handful of times. The genes are TRBV12-5 and TRBJ2-1; possible D gene TRBD2, 5 bases. CDR1 LGHNT and CDR2 FRNRAP come from the germline V gene. The CDR3 sequence is 16 residues long. The V end lost 11 bases, the J end lost 0 bases, and 20 bases lay between the germline ends. The CDR3 bases are TGTGCTTTGGTTCATTCCCAAGGGAGCTCCTACAATGAGCAGTTCTTC. Amino acid sequence: CALVHSQGSSYNEQFF.

This clone has more than one count but fewer than ten. The chain couples TRBV13 to TRBJ2-7; TRBD2 matches at 7 bases. The CDR3 contains 13 residues. J was trimmed by 2 bases and V by 8 bases; bases with no gene match: 6. Germline V CDR1 and CDR2: PRHDT, FYEKMQ (reference sequence). The chain's CDR3 is CASGAGTTYEQYF. Here the CDR3 DNA reads TGTGCCAGCGGAGCGGGAACGACCTACGAGCAGTACTTC.

This clone has a handful of counts. J is TRBJ2-1 and V is TRBV23-1; 7 bases align to TRBD1. TRBV23-1 is known as an ORF, though its function is uncertain. V lost 5 bases and J lost 5; bases outside the gene matches: 9. This CDR3 has 15 residues. CDR3 residues: CASSNRDSEDNEQFF. CDR3 nucleotide sequence: TGCGCCAGCAGTAACCGGGACAGTGAAGACAATGAGCAGTTCTTC.

The sample holds a few counts of this clone. The chain combines TRBV7-2 with TRBJ2-2; possible D gene TRBD1, 6 bases. Per the germline V gene, CDR1 is SGHTA and CDR2 is FQGNSA. This CDR3 has 14 amino acids. V was shortened by 8 bases and J by 5 bases, with 15 bases between the two germline ends. CDR3 amino acids: CASRRGERTGELFF. The CDR3 DNA reads as TGTGCCAGCCGCAGGGGAGAAAGGACCGGGGAGCTGTTTTTT.

The CDR3 sequence is CASSASNQPQHF. The CDR3 nucleotides read TGTGCCAGCAGTGCTTCTAATCAGCCCCAGCATTTT. V and J are TRBV25-1 and TRBJ1-5; no firm D call. The length of the CDR3 is 12 residues. CDR1 and CDR2 from the germline V gene are MGHDK and SYGVNS. V was cut by 4 bases and J by 4 bases, with 5 bases left in between.